A single sample is the source of the 19 T cell receptor beta chains below, sequenced in a study of blood T cell repertoires in COVID-19. The table came from immunoSEQ multiplex PCR; TCRdb's copy has only in-frame clones and leaves some out. This sample has about 300,000 clones; about four fifths occur once, and the top ten carry approximately 10%. What was sequenced was peripheral blood. All receptors derive from a woman aged 45-65 years who had recovered from COVID-19.

There are many counts of this clone. The genes are TRBV7-2 and TRBJ1-1; unclear D gene. Trimming took off 4 bases at V and 1 base at J, with 10 bases between the two ends. The CDR3 runs to 14 residues. Germline assignment: CDR1 SGHTA and CDR2 FQGNSA. CDR3 sequence: CASSSNGGNTEAFF. For the CDR3, the DNA is TGTGCCAGCAGCTCCAATGGAGGGAACACTGAAGCTTTCTTT.

The chain employs TRBV11-3 and TRBJ1-1; D remains unclear. The germline V and J ends were trimmed by 5 bases and 9 bases, with 13 bases remaining between them. CDR3 length: 12 residues. From germline, CDR1 is SGHNT and CDR2 YENEEA. The CDR3 DNA reads as TGTGCCAGCAGCCCAGCGGGTCTCCAAGCTTTCTTT. Protein: CASSPAGLQAFF.

The chain has TRBV30 and TRBJ1-5; 8 nucleotides line up with TRBD1. Germline V lookup: CDR1 GTSNPN, CDR2 SVGIG (reference sequence). V shed 4 bases, J shed 3 bases, and the junction held 8 bases outside the gene matches. The CDR3 has 15 residues. The CDR3 DNA reads TGTGCCTGGAACCCCTCGGACAGGGCCAATCAGCCCCAGCATTTT. Translation: CAWNPSDRANQPQHF.

J is TRBJ1-6 and V is TRBV7-2; D is possibly TRBD1 (5 bases). The CDR3 has 11 amino acids. With 5 bases removed from V and 13 bases from J, the gap between germline ends came to 9 bases. The germline V gene has CDR1 SGHTA and CDR2 FQGNSA. The CDR3 loop reads CASSPGGPLHF. The CDR3 DNA is TGTGCCAGCAGCCCCGGGGGGCCCCTCCACTTT.

The chain is built from TRBV6-4 and TRBJ2-1; D is perhaps TRBD2 (6 bases). The CDR3 has 13 amino acids. The V gene lost 1 base and the J gene lost 7 bases, with 8 bases spanning the gap. Germline loops: CDR1 MRHNA, CDR2 SNTAGT. The CDR3 sequence: CASSDLGRNEQFF. The CDR3 region has the DNA TGTGCCAGCAGTGACTTAGGGAGGAATGAGCAGTTCTTC.

The rearrangement links TRBV20-1 to TRBJ2-7; D is unclear. Germline V gene data show CDR1 as DFQATT and CDR2 as SNEGSKA (reference sequence). Trimming took 3 bases from V and 0 from J, leaving 6 bases between them. The CDR3 totals 12 residues. The CDR3 protein is CSASSVSYEQYF. The CDR3 DNA reads as TGCAGTGCTAGTTCCGTCTCCTACGAGCAGTACTTC.

This clone was counted ten times or more. The V call is TRBV6-5, the J call TRBJ1-1; weak D call: TRBD1 (5 bases). CDR3 length equals 15 residues. In germline, CDR1 is MNHEY, CDR2 SVGAGI. V gave up 7 bases and J gave up 6 bases, with 21 bases separating them. For the CDR3, the DNA is TGTGCCAGCACCACACCAGACGGGGGGTTGGCTGAAGCTTTCTTT. This translates into CASTTPDGGLAEAFF.

The chain is built from TRBV9 and TRBJ2-1; 7 bases match TRBD1. Germline V gene lookup returns CDR1 SGDLS and CDR2 YYNGEE. The length of the CDR3 is 15 residues. The trim removed 2 bases at V and 6 bases at J, leaving 8 bases unmatched. The CDR3 sequence: CASSVEGARTNEQFF. In DNA form, the CDR3 reads TGTGCCAGCAGCGTTGAGGGGGCGCGCACCAATGAGCAGTTCTTC.

V is TRBV3-1 (or the pseudogene TRBV3-2) and J is TRBJ1-2; D uncertain. The germline V gene encodes CDR1 LGHDT and CDR2 YNNKEL (reference sequence). V lost 6 bases to trimming and J lost 5 bases, with 16 bases between them. This CDR3 spans 14 amino acids. The DNA for the CDR3 is TGTGCCAGCAGTACGTATTCGACGGGATATGGCTACACCTTC. Translation gives CASSTYSTGYGYTF.

On this clone: Other DNA sequences in this sample translate to the same CDR3. The rearrangement links TRBV7-9 to TRBJ1-1; tentatively, D is TRBD1 (5 bases). V dropped 2 bases and J dropped 1 base, with 5 bases sitting between them. The CDR3 is 13 residues long. From germline, CDR1 is SEHNR and CDR2 FQNEAQ (reference sequence). In DNA, the CDR3 is TGTGCCAGCAGCTTAACAGGGAACACTGAAGCTTTCTTT. Translated, it gives CASSLTGNTEAFF.

The chain uses TRBV4-1 and TRBJ1-4; tentatively, D is TRBD1 (5 bases). CDR3 size: 17 residues. CDR1 MGHRA and CDR2 YSYEKL come from the germline V gene. V lost 0 bases to trimming and J lost 8 bases, with 19 bases between them. DNA for the CDR3: TGCGCCAGCAGCCAAGATCCCCCCGTGGGGAAGGGGGAAAAACTGTTTTTT. Encoded protein: CASSQDPPVGKGEKLFF.

This chain connects TRBV16 to TRBJ1-5; no clear D gene. The CDR3 loop spans 18 amino acids. The V and J ends lost 1 base and 1 base respectively, with 17 bases between them. CDR1 KGHSY and CDR2 FQNENV come from the germline V gene. For the CDR3, the DNA is TGTGCCAGCAGCCAATGGCGACAACCCCCGGGGAGCAATCAGCCCCAGCATTTT. Protein: CASSQWRQPPGSNQPQHF.

This chain links TRBV7-9 with TRBJ2-7; 9 bases agree with TRBD1. Germline assignment: CDR1 SEHNR and CDR2 FQNEAQ (reference sequence). The CDR3 is 14 amino acids. Losses at the gene ends were 1 base for V and 6 bases for J; bases not matched to a gene: 4. The CDR3 sequence: CASSLGQGGSEQYF. The CDR3 DNA reads TGTGCCAGCAGCTTAGGACAGGGGGGGTCCGAGCAGTACTTC.

V gene TRBV6-2 or TRBV6-3 combines with J gene TRBJ2-3; D not resolved. CDR3 length: 14 amino acids. Trimming removed 6 bases from V and 0 bases from J, with 10 bases in between. Germline-derived CDR1 and CDR2 are MNHEY and SVGEGT. Written as DNA, the CDR3 is TGTGCCAGCAGCCCTCAGGCTAGCACAGATACGCAGTATTTT. Translation gives CASSPQASTDTQYF.

The J gene is TRBJ1-4, the V gene TRBV4-1; D may be TRBD1 (6 bases). V shed 0 bases and J shed 9 bases, with 17 bases lying between them. The CDR3 length is 16 residues. Germline V lookup: CDR1 MGHRA, CDR2 YSYEKL. In nucleotides, the CDR3 is TGCGCCAGCAGCCAAGATCCGCCAGGGGACTATCAAAAACTGTTTTTT. It translates to CASSQDPPGDYQKLFF.

This clone was seen once. The V call is TRBV5-8, the J call TRBJ2-2; 11 nucleotides match TRBD1. This CDR3 is 14 amino acids long. Trimming cost V 9 bases and J 5 bases; bases outside gene matches: 6. CDR1 SGHTS and CDR2 YDEGEE come from the germline V gene. The CDR3 bases are TGTGCCATAGGACAGGGGGCGAGGACCGGGGAGCTGTTTTTT. Translation: CAIGQGARTGELFF.

The rearrangement joins TRBV28 to TRBJ2-3; a possible D gene is TRBD2 (6 bases). The CDR3 extends over 15 amino acids. V was shortened by 3 bases and J by 0 bases, with 10 bases between the two germline ends. Germline V CDR1 and CDR2: MDHEN, SYDVKM. The CDR3 DNA follows: TGTGCCAGCAGTTTGGGAGCGGGTAGCACAGATACGCAGTATTTT. Translated, it gives CASSLGAGSTDTQYF.

This chain links TRBV19 with TRBJ1-1; D unclear. CDR3 length: 17 residues. Germline assignment: CDR1 LNHDA and CDR2 SQIVND (reference sequence). V was clipped by 7 bases and J by 3 bases, with 24 bases between them. CDR3 sequence: CASTPRGVWHGDTEAFF. The CDR3 nucleotides are TGTGCCAGTACCCCGCGGGGTGTGTGGCACGGAGACACTGAAGCTTTCTTT.

V and J are TRBV7-8 and TRBJ2-5; tentative D call: TRBD2 (6 bases). The CDR3 is 14 amino acids. Germline CDR1 reads SGHVS; CDR2 reads FQNEAQ. The V gene lost 5 bases and the J gene lost 7 bases, with 17 bases spanning the gap. CDR3 residues: CASSQPGTGGTQYF. The CDR3, as DNA: TGTGCCAGCAGCCAACCCGGGACTGGTGGGACCCAGTACTTC.